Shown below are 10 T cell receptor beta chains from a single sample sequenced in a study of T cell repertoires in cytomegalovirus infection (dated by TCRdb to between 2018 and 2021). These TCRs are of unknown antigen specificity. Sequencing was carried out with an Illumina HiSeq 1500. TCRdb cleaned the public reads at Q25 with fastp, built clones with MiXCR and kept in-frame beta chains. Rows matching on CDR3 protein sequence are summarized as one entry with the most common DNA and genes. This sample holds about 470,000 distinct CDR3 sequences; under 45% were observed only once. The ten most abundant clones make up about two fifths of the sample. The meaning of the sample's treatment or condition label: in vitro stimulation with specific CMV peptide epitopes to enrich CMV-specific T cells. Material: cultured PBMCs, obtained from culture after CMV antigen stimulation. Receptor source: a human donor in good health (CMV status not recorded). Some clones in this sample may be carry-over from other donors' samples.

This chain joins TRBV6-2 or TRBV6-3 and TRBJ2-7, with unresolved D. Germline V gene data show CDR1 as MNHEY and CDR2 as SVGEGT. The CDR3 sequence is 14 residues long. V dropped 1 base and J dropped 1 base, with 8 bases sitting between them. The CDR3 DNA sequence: TGTGCCAGCAGTTACTTTAGTGGTTCCTACGAGCAGTACTTC. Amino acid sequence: CASSYFSGSYEQYF.

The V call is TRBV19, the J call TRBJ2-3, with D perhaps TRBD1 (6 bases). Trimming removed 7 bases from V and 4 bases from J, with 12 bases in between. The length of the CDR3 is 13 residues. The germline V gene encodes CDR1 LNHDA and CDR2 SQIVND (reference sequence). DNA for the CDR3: TGTGCCAGTAAGGACAGCCTCCCAGATACGCAGTATTTT. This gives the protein CASKDSLPDTQYF.

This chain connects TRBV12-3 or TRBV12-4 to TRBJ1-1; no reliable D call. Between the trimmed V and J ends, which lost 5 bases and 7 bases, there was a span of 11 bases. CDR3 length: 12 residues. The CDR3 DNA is TGTGCCAGCAGTCGAGGACTTTTTGAAGCTTTCTTT. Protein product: CASSRGLFEAFF.

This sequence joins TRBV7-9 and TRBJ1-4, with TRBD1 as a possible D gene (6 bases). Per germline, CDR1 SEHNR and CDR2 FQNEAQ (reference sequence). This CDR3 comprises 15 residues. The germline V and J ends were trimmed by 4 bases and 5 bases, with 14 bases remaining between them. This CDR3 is CASSYSGTRNEKLFF. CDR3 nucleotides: TGTGCCAGCAGCTATTCCGGGACAAGGAATGAAAAACTGTTTTTT.

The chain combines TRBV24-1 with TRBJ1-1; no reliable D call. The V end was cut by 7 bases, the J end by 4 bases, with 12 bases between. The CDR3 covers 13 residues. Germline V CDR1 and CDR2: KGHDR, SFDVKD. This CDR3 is CATRGRRGTEAFF. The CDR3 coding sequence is TGTGCCACCAGGGGCCGAAGAGGCACTGAAGCTTTCTTT.

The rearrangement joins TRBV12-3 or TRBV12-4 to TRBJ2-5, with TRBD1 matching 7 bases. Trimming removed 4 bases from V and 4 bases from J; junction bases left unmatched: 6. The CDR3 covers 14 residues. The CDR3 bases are TGTGCCAGCAGTTCCACGACAGGGTCAGAGACCCAGTACTTC. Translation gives CASSSTTGSETQYF.

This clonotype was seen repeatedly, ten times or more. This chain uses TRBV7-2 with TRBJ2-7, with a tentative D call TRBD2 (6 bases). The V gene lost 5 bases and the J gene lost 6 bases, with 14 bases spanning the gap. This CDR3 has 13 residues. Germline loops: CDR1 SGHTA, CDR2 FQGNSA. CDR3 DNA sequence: TGTGCCAGCAGCCCCGGGACTCTGCGCGAGCAGTACTTC. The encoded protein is CASSPGTLREQYF.

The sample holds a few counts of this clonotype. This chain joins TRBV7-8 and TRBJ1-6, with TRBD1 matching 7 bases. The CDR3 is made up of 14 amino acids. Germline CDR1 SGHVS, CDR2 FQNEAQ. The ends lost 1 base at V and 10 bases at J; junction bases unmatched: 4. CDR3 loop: CASSLDRGLSPLHF. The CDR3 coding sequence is TGTGCCAGCAGCTTAGATAGGGGGCTCTCACCCCTCCACTTT.

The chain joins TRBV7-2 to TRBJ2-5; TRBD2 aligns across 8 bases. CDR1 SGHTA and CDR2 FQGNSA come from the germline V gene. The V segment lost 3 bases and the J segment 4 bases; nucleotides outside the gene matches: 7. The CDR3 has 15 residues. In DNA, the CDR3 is TGTGCCAGCAGCTTCCAGCCGGGGGGGGCAGAGACCCAGTACTTC. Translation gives CASSFQPGGAETQYF.

The CDR3 spells CASSYGGPYSNQPQHF. CDR3 nucleotides: TGTGCCAGCAGTTACGGGGGGCCATATAGCAATCAGCCCCAGCATTTT. The gene calls are TRBV6-5 and TRBJ1-5; TRBD1 might be the D (6 bases). Trimming took 2 bases from V and 0 from J, leaving 11 bases between them. This CDR3 spans 16 amino acids. The germline CDR1 and CDR2 sequences are MNHEY and SVGAGI.